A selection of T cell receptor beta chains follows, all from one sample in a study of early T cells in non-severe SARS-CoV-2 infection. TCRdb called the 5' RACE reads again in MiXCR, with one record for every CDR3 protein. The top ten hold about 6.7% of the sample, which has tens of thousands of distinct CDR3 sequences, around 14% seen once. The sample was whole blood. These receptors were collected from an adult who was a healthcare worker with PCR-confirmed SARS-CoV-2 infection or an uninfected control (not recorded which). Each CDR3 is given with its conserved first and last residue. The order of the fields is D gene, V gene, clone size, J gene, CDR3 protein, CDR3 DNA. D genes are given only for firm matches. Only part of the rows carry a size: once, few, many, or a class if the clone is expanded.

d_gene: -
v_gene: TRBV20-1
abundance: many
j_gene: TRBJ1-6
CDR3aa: CSARSDSSYNSPLHF
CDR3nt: TGCAGTGCTAGATCGGACAGCTCCTATAATTCACCCCTCCACTTT

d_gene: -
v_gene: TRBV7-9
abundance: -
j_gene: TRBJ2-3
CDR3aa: CASSLAEVGLGDTQYF
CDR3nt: TGTGCCAGCAGCTTAGCGGAGGTGGGGTTGGGAGATACGCAGTATTTT

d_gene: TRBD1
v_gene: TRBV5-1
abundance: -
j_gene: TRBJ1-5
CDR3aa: CASSLTGGSQPQHF
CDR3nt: TGCGCCAGCAGCCTGACAGGGGGCAGTCAGCCCCAGCATTTT

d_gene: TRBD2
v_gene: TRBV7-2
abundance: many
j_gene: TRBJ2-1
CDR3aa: CASSLVPLAGAYNEQFF
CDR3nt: TGTGCCAGCAGCTTAGTCCCACTAGCGGGAGCTTACAATGAGCAGTTCTTC

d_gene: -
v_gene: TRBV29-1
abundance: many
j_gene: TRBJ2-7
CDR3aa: CSVLQLNEQYF
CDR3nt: TGCAGCGTCCTCCAGTTGAACGAGCAGTACTTC

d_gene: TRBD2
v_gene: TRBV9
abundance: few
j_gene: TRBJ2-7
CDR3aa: CASSALAGSYEQYF
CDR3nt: TGTGCCAGCAGCGCGCTAGCGGGATCCTACGAGCAGTACTTC

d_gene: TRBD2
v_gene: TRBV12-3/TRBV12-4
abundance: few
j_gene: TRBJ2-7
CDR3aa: CASSLASHGLADEQYF
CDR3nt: TGTGCCAGCAGTTTGGCGTCCCACGGACTAGCGGACGAGCAGTACTTC

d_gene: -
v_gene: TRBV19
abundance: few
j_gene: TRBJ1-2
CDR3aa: CASSIIEDRYNYGYTF
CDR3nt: TGTGCCAGTAGTATCATAGAGGACAGATATAACTATGGCTACACCTTC

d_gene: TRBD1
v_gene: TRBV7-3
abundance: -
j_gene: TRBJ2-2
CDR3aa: CASSSPGQGKTGELFF
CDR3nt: TGTGCCAGCAGCTCACCGGGACAGGGAAAAACCGGGGAGCTGTTTTTT

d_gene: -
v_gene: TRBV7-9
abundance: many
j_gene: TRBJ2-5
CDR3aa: CASSLRTAGETQYF
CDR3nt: TGTGCCAGCAGCCTCCGGACAGCGGGCGAGACCCAGTACTTC

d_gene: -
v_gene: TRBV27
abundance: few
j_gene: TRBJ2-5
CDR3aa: CASSRAPGETQYF
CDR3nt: TGTGCCAGCAGCCGGGCCCCCGGGGAGACCCAGTACTTC

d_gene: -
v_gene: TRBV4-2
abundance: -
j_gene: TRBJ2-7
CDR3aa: CASSLRPPPADPYEQYF
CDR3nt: TGTGCCAGCAGCCTCCGACCACCGCCAGCCGATCCCTACGAGCAGTACTTC

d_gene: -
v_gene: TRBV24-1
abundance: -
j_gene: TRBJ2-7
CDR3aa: CATSDPQTYEQYF
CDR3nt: TGTGCCACCAGTGATCCACAAACCTACGAGCAGTACTTC

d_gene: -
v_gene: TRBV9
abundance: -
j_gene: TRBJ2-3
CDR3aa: CASSVEGGGGDTQYF
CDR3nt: TGTGCCAGCAGCGTAGAAGGGGGAGGAGGGGATACGCAGTATTTT

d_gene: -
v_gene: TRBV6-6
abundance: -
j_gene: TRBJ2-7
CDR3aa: CASSRQGVYEQYF
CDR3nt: TGTGCCAGCTCGCGGCAGGGTGTATACGAGCAGTACTTC

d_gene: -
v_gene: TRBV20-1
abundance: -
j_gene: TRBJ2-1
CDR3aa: CSALEDNEQFF
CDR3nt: TGCAGTGCTTTGGAGGACAATGAGCAGTTCTTC

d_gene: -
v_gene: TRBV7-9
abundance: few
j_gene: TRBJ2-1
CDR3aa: CASSSHSSGWSGYTNEQFF
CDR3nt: TGTGCCAGCAGCTCCCATAGCAGCGGGTGGTCGGGGTATACCAATGAGCAGTTCTTC

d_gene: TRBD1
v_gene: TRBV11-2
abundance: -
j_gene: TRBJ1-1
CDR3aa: CASSPARTGSTEAFF
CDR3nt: TGTGCCAGCAGCCCGGCCCGGACAGGGAGCACTGAAGCTTTCTTT

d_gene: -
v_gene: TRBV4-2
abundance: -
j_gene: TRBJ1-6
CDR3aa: CASSQEEGHYNSPLHF
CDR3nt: TGTGCCAGCAGCCAAGAAGAGGGACACTATAATTCACCCCTCCACTTT

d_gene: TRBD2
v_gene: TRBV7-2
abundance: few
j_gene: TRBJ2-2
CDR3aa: CASSSTSGTGELFF
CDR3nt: TGTGCCAGCAGCTCGACTAGCGGGACCGGGGAGCTGTTTTTT

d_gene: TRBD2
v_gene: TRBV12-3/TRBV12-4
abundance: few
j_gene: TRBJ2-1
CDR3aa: CASSLPSGGAYNEQFF
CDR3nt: TGTGCCAGCAGTCTACCTAGCGGGGGAGCCTACAATGAGCAGTTCTTC

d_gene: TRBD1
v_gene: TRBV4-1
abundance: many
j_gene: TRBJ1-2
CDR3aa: CASSQIQGAAGYGYTF
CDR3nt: TGCGCCAGCAGCCAGATACAGGGGGCGGCCGGATATGGCTACACCTTC

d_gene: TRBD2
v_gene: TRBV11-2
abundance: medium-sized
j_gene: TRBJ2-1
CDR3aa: CASSRWTSAGNEQFF
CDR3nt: TGTGCCAGCAGTCGATGGACTAGCGCAGGCAATGAGCAGTTCTTC

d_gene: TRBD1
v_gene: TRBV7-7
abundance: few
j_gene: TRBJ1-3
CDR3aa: CASSSGTEGNTIYF
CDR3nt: TGTGCCAGCAGCTCCGGGACAGAGGGAAACACCATATATTTT

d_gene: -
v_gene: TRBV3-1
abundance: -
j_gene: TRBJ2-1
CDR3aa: CASSPYWDEQFF
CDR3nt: TGTGCCAGCAGCCCCTACTGGGATGAGCAGTTCTTC

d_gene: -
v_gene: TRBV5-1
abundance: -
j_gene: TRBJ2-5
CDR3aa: CASSYSWTQYF
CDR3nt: TGCGCCAGCAGCTATAGTTGGACCCAGTACTTC

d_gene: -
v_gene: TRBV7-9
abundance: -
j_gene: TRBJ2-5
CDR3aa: CASSLGLDGTQYF
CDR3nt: TGTGCCAGCAGCTTAGGGCTCGATGGGACCCAGTACTTC

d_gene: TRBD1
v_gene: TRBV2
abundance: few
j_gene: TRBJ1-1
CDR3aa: CASSSGTEFFVEAFF
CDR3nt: TGTGCCAGCAGTTCCGGGACAGAGTTCTTCGTGGAAGCTTTCTTT

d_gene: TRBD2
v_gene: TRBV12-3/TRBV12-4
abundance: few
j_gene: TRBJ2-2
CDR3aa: CASSPRSGRSIGELFF
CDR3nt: TGTGCCAGCAGTCCCCGCAGCGGGAGGTCGATCGGGGAGCTGTTTTTT

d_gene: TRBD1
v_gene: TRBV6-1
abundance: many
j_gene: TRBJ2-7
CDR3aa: CASSEATGEPTYEQYF
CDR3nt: TGTGCCAGCAGCGAGGCGACAGGGGAGCCTACCTACGAGCAGTACTTC

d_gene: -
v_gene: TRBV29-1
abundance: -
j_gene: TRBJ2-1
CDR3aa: CNVQEWTEQFF
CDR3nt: TGCAACGTTCAAGAGTGGACTGAGCAGTTCTTC

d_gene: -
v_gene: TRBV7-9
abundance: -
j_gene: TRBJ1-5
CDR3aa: CASGVLGNQPQHF
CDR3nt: TGTGCCAGCGGGGTCCTGGGCAATCAGCCCCAGCATTTT

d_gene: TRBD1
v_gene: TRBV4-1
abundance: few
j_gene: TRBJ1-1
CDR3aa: CASSQDAGGRQGARVTEAFF
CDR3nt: TGCGCCAGCAGCCAAGATGCGGGGGGTCGACAGGGGGCTCGAGTTACTGAAGCTTTCTTT

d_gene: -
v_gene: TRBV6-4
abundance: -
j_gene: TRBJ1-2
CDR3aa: CASSEDRGGTRYGYTF
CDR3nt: TGTGCCAGCAGTGAAGACCGTGGAGGGACGCGCTATGGCTACACCTTC

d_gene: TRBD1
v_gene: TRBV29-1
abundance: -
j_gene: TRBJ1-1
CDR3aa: CSVAGGTDSKAFF
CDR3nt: TGCAGCGTCGCGGGCGGGACAGACAGTAAAGCTTTCTTT

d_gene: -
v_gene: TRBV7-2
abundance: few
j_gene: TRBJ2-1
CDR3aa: CASSFLRVDEQFF
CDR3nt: TGTGCCAGCAGCTTCTTGCGTGTGGATGAGCAGTTCTTC

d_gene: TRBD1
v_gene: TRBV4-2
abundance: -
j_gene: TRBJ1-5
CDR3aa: CASRISTGPQPQHF
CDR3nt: TGTGCCAGCAGGATATCGACAGGGCCTCAGCCCCAGCATTTT

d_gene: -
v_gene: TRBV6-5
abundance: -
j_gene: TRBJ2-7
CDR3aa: CASSYSTGGSYEQYF
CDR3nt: TGTGCCAGCAGTTACTCGACAGGCGGATCCTACGAGCAGTACTTC

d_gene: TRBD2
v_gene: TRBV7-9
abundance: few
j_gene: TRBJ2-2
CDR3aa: CASRNSHLAATGELFF
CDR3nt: TGTGCCAGCAGAAATAGCCACCTAGCGGCCACCGGGGAGCTGTTTTTT

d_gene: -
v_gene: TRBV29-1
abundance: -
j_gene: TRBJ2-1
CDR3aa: CSVANRGHNEQFF
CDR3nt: TGCAGCGTAGCTAATCGAGGCCACAATGAGCAGTTCTTC

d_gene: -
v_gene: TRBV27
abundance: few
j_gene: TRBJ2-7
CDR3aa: CASSLEYQAYEQYF
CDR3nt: TGTGCCAGCAGTTTAGAATATCAGGCCTACGAGCAGTACTTC

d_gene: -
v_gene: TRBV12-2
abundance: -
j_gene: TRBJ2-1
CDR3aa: CASRLDSGPRYNEQFF
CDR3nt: TGTGCAAGTCGCTTAGATTCCGGACCACGCTACAATGAGCAGTTCTTC

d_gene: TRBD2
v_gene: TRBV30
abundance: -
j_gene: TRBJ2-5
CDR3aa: CAWRPGTSGRTETQYF
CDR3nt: TGTGCCTGGAGACCCGGGACTAGCGGGCGAACGGAGACCCAGTACTTC

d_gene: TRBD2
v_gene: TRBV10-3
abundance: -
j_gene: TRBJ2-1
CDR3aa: CATFSGSGNEQFF
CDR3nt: TGTGCCACCTTTAGCGGGAGTGGGAATGAGCAGTTCTTC

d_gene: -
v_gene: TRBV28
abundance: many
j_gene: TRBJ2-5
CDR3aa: CASSVSVGSQETQYF
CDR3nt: TGTGCCAGCAGTGTCTCCGTGGGTTCTCAAGAGACCCAGTACTTC